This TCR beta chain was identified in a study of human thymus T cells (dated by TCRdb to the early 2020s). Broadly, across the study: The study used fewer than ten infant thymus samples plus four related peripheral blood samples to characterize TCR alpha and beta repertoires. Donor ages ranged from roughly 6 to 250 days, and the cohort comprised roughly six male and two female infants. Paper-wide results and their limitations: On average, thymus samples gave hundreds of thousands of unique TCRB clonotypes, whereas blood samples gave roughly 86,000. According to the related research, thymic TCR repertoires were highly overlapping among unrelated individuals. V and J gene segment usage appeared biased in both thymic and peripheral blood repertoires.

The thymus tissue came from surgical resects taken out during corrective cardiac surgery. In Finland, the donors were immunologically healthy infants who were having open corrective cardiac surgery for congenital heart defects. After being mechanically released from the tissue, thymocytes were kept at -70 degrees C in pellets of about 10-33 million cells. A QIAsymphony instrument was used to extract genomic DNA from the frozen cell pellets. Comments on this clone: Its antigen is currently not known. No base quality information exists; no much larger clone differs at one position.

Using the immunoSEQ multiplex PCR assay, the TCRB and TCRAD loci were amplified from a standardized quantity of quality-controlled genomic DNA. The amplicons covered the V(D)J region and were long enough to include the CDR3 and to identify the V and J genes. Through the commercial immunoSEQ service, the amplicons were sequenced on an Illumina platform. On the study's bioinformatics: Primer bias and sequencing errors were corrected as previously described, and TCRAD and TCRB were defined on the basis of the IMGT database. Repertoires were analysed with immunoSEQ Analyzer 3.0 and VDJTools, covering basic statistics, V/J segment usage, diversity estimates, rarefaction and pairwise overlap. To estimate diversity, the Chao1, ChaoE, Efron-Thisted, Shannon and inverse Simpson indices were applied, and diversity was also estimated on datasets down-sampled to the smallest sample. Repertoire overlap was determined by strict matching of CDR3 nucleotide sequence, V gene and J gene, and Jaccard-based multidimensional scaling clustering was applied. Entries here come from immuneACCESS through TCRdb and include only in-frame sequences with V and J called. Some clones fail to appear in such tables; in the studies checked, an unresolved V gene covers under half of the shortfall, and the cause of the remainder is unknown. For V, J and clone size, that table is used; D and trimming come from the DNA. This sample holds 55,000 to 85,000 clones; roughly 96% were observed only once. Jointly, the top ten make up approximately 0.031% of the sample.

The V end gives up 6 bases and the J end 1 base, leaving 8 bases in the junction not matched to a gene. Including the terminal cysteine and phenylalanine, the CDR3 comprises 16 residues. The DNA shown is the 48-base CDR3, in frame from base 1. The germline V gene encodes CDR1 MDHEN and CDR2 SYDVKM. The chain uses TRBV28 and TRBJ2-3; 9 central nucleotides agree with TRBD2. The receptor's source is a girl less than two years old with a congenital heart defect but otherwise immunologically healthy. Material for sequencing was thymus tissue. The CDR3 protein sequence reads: CASSTQTSGRTDTQYF. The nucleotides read TGTGCCAGCAGCACCCAGACTAGCGGACGCACAGATACGCAGTATTTT.